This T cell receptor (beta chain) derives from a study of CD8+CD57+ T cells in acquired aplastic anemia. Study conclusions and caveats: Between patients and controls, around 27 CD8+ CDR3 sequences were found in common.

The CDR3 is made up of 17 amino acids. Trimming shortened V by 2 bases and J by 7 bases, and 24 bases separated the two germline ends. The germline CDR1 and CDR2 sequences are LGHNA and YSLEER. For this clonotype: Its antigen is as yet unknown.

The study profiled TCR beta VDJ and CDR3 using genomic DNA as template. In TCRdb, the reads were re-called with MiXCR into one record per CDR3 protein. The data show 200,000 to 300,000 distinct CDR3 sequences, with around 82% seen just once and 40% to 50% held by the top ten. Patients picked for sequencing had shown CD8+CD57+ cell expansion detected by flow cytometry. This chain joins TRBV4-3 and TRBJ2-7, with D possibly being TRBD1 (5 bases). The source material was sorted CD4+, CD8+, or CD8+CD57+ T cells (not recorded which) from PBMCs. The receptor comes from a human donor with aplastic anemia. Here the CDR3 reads CASSQPTVPRGLLEQYF. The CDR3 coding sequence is TGCGCCAGCAGCCAACCGACCGTCCCAAGGGGCCTCTTAGAGCAGTACTTC.